This T cell receptor (beta chain) was observed in a study of blood T cells in healthy people across ages (dated by TCRdb to the mid-2010s). The study in broad terms: In model experiments, template switching captured about one uniquely barcoded TCR beta cDNA molecule for every two T cells. To avoid experimental bias, donors of different ages were spread randomly across the sequencing lanes. Using the same blood draw, the study looked at two additional independent replicas of 1 million unique cDNA reads for two donors, one aged 18 to 30 and the other aged 80 or older. Four age groups were formed from the donors: young (average approximately 15 years), middle-aged (less than 40), aged (approximately 60) and long-lived (around 80). The study measured age-related changes in TCR beta repertoire diversity using deep sequencing normalized with unique cDNA molecular identifiers. Summary of the overall study and its limitations: Compared with the aged group, the long-lived group had more naive CD4+ T cells, fewer expanded clones and increased TCR diversity, a pattern suggesting age selection. Observed TCR beta diversity per million T cells fell roughly linearly with age, and a significant reduction was already apparent by age about 43. Donor CMV infection status was unknown, potentially confounding age-related changes in expanded clonotypes. There was a strong correlation between observed TCR beta diversity and the percentage of naive T cells measured by flow cytometry. Bulk unsorted PBMC profiling prevented conclusive comparison of naive and antigen-experienced compartments. Estimates of total diversity from one million sequenced T cells were regarded as lower bounds and underestimates.

The donors were some 39 Caucasian individuals from Russia, aged roughly 6 to 90 years, who were systemically healthy. About 10 milliliters of peripheral blood were collected from each donor into EDTA-treated Vacutainer tubes. Ficoll-Paque density-gradient centrifugation was used to isolate PBMCs, with at least 7 million per sample. Trizol reagent was used to extract total RNA from PBMCs, with at least 5 micrograms per sample. For every donor, flow cytometry on a PBMC aliquot measured the percentage of naive CD45RAhigh/CD27high T cells. In the case of this clonotype: What antigen it recognizes has not been identified. Base-call qualities are not available, and no considerably larger clone is one nucleotide away.

Preparation of the library involved 5' RACE. A second PCR of roughly 7 to 12 cycles was run with a J-beta primer mix and a sample-barcoded 5' primer. Each TCR beta cDNA molecule received a unique molecular identifier from a template-switch 5' adaptor carrying 12 random nucleotides. Each sample yielded at least 2.5 million CDR3-containing paired-end reads. First-strand cDNA synthesis was performed from all RNA using the Mint cDNA synthesis kit, with priming by a TRBC-specific oligonucleotide. Following uracil-DNA glycosylase treatment, a first 18-cycle PCR with universal primers M1SS and BC2_uni_R was performed on all cDNA. The study's processing was this. Normalization of each sample was performed by random selection of 1 million high-quality reads, each carrying a distinct molecular identifier. Instead of being binned into consensus sequences, reads with shared molecular identifiers were discarded. MiTCR, set to a Q25 quality threshold and the strictest error-elimination algorithm, was used for CDR3 identification, clonotype clustering and error correction. Lower-bound total TCR beta diversity was estimated with a nonparametric unseen species model using Euler transformation. In TCRdb, the public reads were trimmed at Q25 with fastp and aligned with MiXCR, with productive beta chains retained. Merged by CDR3 protein, the rows form single entries marked with the most common genes and DNA. The V and J calls shown here were made by TCRdb, not taken from the authors' results. A total of around 1,900,000 distinct CDR3 sequences appear in this sample, about two fifths of them only once. Jointly, the top ten make up 23% of the sample.

Taken from cysteine to phenylalanine, the CDR3 has 17 residues. Only CDR3 DNA remains: 51 bases, in frame from the first base. For CDR1 and CDR2, the germline V gene lists SGHRS and YFSETQ. The V and J genes are TRBV5-1 and TRBJ2-4; the D gene is tentatively TRBD1 or TRBD2, each matching 5 bases. The J call may be wrong; the DNA end is better matched by TRBJ2-7. The TCR originated in a human donor in good health. Sequenced sample: blood. The DNA sequence is TGCGCCAGCAGCTTGGAGGGACCCAGCTCTATCAACTACGAGCAGTACTTC. This sequence encodes CASSLEGPSSINYEQYF.